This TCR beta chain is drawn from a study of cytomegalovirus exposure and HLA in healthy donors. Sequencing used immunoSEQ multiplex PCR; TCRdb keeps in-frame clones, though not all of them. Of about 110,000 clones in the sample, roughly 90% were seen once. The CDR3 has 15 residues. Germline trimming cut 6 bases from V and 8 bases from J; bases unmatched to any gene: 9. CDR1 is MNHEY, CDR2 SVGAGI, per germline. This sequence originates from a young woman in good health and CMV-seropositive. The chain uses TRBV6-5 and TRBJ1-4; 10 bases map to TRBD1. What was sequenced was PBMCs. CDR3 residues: CASRPQTGGGEKLFF. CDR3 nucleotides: TGTGCCAGCAGGCCCCAGACAGGGGGCGGCGAAAAACTGTTTTTT.